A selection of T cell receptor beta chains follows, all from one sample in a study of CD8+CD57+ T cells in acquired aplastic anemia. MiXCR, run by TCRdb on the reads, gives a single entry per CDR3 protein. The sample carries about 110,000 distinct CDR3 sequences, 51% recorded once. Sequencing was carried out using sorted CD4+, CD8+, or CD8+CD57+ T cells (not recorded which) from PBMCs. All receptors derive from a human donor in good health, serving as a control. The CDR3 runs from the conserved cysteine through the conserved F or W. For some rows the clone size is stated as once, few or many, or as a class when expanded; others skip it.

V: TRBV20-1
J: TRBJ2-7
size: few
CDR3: CSAKGQTTYEQYF

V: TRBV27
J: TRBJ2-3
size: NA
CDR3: CASSLFAGTRGTDTQYF

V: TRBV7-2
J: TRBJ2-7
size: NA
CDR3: CASKRGVYEQYF

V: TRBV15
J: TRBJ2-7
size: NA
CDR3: CATNRRTGGEQYF

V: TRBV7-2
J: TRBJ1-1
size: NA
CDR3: CASSLARGTEAFF

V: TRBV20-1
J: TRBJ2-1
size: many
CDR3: CSAREWSSYNEQFF

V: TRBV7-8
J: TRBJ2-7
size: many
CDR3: CASSLGVGGGLYEQYF

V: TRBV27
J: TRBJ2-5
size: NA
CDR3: CASSPRPFLAETQYF

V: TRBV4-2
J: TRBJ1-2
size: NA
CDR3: CASSQPPNYGYTF

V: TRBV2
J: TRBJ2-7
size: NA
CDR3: CASSSGTSGSAYEQYF

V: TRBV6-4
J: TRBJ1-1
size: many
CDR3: CASKVRPFFNFYTEAFF

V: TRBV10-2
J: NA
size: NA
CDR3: CASSVPNTGELFF

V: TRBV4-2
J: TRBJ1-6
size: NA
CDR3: CASSHGEQYYNSPLHF

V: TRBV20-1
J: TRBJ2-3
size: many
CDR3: CSAMDRRKTDTQYF

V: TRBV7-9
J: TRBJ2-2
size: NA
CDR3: CASSFTLAGTGELFF

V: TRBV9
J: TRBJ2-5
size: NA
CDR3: CASSAPTGGAETQYF

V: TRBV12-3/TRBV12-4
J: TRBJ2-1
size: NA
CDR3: CASRRDRAYNEQFF

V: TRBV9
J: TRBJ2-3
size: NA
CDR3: CASSPGQGLTDTQYF

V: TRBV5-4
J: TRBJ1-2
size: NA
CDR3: CASSHFASQPGYTF

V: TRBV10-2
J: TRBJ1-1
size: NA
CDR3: CASGETGTGNTEAFF

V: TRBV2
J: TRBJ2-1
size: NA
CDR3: CASSIPGTAYNEQFF

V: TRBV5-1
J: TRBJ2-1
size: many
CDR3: CASSLVRSSYNEQFF